The rows below give T cell receptor beta chains drawn from one sample of a study of T-cell reconstitution after alpha-beta-depleted transplantation in children. TCRdb reanalysed the PCR reads using MiXCR and keeps one entry per CDR3 protein. The top ten clones hold approximately 5% of a sample with 900,000 or so distinct CDR3 sequences, roughly 16% of them seen once. The sequencing here drew on PBMCs, mostly from graft donor cells, taken 360 days after TCRalphabeta/CD19-depleted stem cell transplant. These receptors were taken from a male patient aged 10 to 17 who had a stem cell transplant for acute lymphoblastic leukemia, so the T cells may come from the graft donor. Both conserved end residues are part of each CDR3. Fields, in order: J gene, D gene, V gene, clone size, CDR3 protein, CDR3 DNA. A D gene is named only where the DNA matches it firmly. Expanded clones get a size class; other rows say once, few or many, or leave the size out.

J: TRBJ2-2
D: NA
V: TRBV9
size: NA
CDR3: CASSGPTGVTGELFF
DNA: TGTGCCAGCAGCGGGCCAACGGGAGTCACCGGGGAGCTGTTTTTT

J: TRBJ1-3
D: TRBD1
V: TRBV20-1
size: few
CDR3: CSARDRDSGNTIYF
DNA: TGCAGTGCTAGAGACCGGGACAGTGGAAACACCATATATTTT

J: TRBJ1-2
D: NA
V: TRBV9
size: many
CDR3: CASTLGPMLGYGYTF
DNA: TGTGCCAGCACCTTAGGTCCCATGCTGGGCTATGGCTACACCTTC

J: TRBJ2-3
D: TRBD1
V: TRBV5-1
size: many
CDR3: CASSLTTGPRTDTQYF
DNA: TGCGCCAGCAGCTTGACGACAGGGCCCCGCACAGATACGCAGTATTTT

J: TRBJ1-2
D: NA
V: TRBV24-1
size: NA
CDR3: CATSDLTRGGGYTF
DNA: TGTGCCACCAGTGATTTGACCAGGGGTGGCGGCTACACCTTC

J: TRBJ1-1
D: NA
V: TRBV11-2
size: NA
CDR3: CASSLRFTNTEAFF
DNA: TGTGCCAGCAGCTTAAGGTTTACGAACACTGAAGCTTTCTTT

J: TRBJ1-6
D: NA
V: TRBV4-1
size: NA
CDR3: CASSHQDSAQFTLHF
DNA: TGCGCCAGCAGCCATCAGGACAGTGCCCAATTCACCCTCCACTTT

J: TRBJ2-7
D: TRBD2
V: TRBV28
size: NA
CDR3: CASSLWRESNHEQYF
DNA: TGTGCCAGCAGTTTATGGCGGGAGTCTAACCACGAGCAGTACTTC

J: TRBJ2-7
D: NA
V: TRBV7-6
size: NA
CDR3: CASSLAGWTPTYEQYF
DNA: TGTGCCAGCAGCTTAGCAGGGTGGACTCCAACCTACGAGCAGTACTTC

J: TRBJ2-5
D: NA
V: TRBV7-2
size: many
CDR3: CASSLFRDRETQYF
DNA: TGTGCCAGCAGCTTATTCAGGGATCGGGAGACCCAGTACTTC

J: TRBJ2-5
D: NA
V: TRBV12-5
size: NA
CDR3: CASGLTRGRETQYF
DNA: TGTGCTAGTGGTTTGACAAGGGGACGGGAGACCCAGTACTTC

J: TRBJ2-1
D: NA
V: TRBV4-1
size: few
CDR3: CASSLSTNLIYNEQFF
DNA: TGCGCCAGCAGCCTGTCGACTAACCTGATTTACAATGAGCAGTTCTTC

J: TRBJ1-1
D: NA
V: TRBV7-9
size: NA
CDR3: CASSQFGGGHTEAFF
DNA: TGTGCCAGCAGCCAGTTTGGGGGGGGCCACACTGAAGCTTTCTTT

J: TRBJ2-5
D: TRBD2
V: TRBV11-2
size: many
CDR3: CASSLGTSGSKETQYF
DNA: TGTGCCAGCAGCTTAGGGACTAGCGGGAGTAAGGAGACCCAGTACTTC

J: TRBJ1-1
D: NA
V: TRBV12-3/TRBV12-4
size: few
CDR3: CASSPGGVPEAFF
DNA: TGTGCCAGCAGTCCGGGGGGGGTCCCTGAAGCTTTCTTT

J: TRBJ2-4
D: TRBD1
V: TRBV12-3/TRBV12-4
size: few
CDR3: CASRPIQGSKNIQYF
DNA: TGTGCCAGCAGGCCCATACAGGGGTCAAAAAACATTCAGTACTTC

J: TRBJ1-1
D: TRBD1
V: TRBV18
size: NA
CDR3: CASSLQGALRGTEAFF
DNA: TGTGCCAGCTCACTACAGGGGGCCCTTCGGGGCACTGAAGCTTTCTTT

J: TRBJ2-5
D: NA
V: TRBV20-1
size: few
CDR3: CSAFPWEKPQETQYF
DNA: TGCAGTGCCTTCCCGTGGGAGAAACCCCAAGAGACCCAGTACTTC

J: TRBJ2-3
D: NA
V: TRBV6-2/TRBV6-3
size: many
CDR3: CASSFPFSTDTQYF
DNA: TGTGCCAGCAGCTTCCCCTTTAGCACAGATACGCAGTATTTT

J: TRBJ2-3
D: TRBD2
V: TRBV7-9
size: few
CDR3: CASSLSVAGGPSDTQYF
DNA: TGTGCCAGCAGCCTCTCGGTAGCGGGAGGGCCTTCTGATACGCAGTATTTT